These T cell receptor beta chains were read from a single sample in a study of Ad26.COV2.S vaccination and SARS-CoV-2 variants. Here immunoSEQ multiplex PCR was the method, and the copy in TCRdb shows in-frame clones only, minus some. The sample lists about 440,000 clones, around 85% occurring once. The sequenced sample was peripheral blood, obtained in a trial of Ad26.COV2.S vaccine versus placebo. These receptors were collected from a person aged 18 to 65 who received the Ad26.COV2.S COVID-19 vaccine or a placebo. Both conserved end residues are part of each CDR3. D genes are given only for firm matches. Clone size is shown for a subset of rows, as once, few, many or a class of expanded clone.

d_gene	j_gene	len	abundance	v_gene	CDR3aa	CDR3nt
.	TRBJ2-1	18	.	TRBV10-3	CATARFAGIDSSYNEQFF	TGTGCCACAGCAAGATTCGCAGGCATCGACTCTAGCTACAATGAGCAGTTCTTC
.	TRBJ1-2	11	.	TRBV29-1	CSVGRNYGYTF	TGCAGCGTAGGACGCAACTATGGCTACACCTTC
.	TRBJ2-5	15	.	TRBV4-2	CASSQGGRGVETQYF	TGTGCCAGCAGCCAGGGGGGACGAGGGGTTGAGACCCAGTACTTC
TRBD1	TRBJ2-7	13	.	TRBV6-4	CASSGDRDYEQYF	TGTGCCAGCAGTGGGGACAGAGACTACGAGCAGTACTTC
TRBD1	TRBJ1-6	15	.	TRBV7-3	CASSLRQGANSPLHF	TGTGCCAGCAGCTTAAGACAGGGCGCGAATTCACCCCTCCACTTT
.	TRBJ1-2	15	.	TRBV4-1	CASSQEGQGNYGYTF	TGCGCCAGCAGCCAAGAGGGGCAGGGGAACTATGGCTACACCTTC
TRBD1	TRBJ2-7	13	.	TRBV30	CASTGGEGYEQYF	TGTGCCTCGACAGGGGGCGAAGGGTACGAGCAGTACTTC
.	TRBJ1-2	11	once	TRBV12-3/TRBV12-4	CASSQGNGYTF	TGTGCCAGCAGTCAGGGGAATGGCTACACCTTC
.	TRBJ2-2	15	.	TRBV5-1	CASSLDIANTGELFF	TGCGCCAGCAGCTTGGATATAGCGAACACCGGGGAGCTGTTTTTT
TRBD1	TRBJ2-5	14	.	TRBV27	CASSTTGGAKTQYF	TGTGCCAGCAGCACCACAGGGGGCGCGAAGACCCAGTACTTC
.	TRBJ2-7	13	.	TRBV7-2	CASSLGRAYEQYF	TGTGCCAGCAGCTTAGGCAGGGCCTACGAGCAGTACTTC
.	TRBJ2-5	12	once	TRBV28	CASDGGGETQYF	TGTGCCAGCGATGGGGGAGGAGAGACCCAGTACTTC
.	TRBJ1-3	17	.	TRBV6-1	CASSDIRAGRSGNTIYF	TGTGCCAGCAGTGATATTAGGGCAGGGAGGTCTGGAAACACCATATATTTT
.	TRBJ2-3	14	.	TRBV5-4	CASKLVGSTDTQYF	TGTGCCAGCAAACTAGTTGGTTCCACAGATACGCAGTATTTT
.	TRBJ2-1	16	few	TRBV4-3	CASSQDGTSRYNEQFF	TGCGCCAGCAGCCAAGACGGGACATCCAGATACAATGAGCAGTTCTTC
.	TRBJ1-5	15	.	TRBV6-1	CASSESGGSNQPQHF	TGTGCCAGCAGTGAATCCGGGGGGAGCAATCAGCCCCAGCATTTT
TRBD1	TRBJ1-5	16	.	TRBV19	CASSRRTGVNNQPQHF	TGTGCCAGTAGTCGCCGGACAGGGGTTAACAATCAGCCCCAGCATTTT
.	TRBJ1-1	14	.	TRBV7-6	CASSLGTSGTEAFF	TGTGCCAGCAGCCTGGGGACCTCAGGCACTGAAGCTTTCTTT
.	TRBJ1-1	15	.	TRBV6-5	CASSYPRGRNTEAFF	TGTGCCAGCAGTTACCCGAGGGGGAGAAACACTGAAGCTTTCTTT
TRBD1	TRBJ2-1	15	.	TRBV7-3	CASSPRQGTYNEQFF	TGTGCCAGCAGCCCCCGACAGGGTACCTACAATGAGCAGTTCTTC
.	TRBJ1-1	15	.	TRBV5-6	CASSPSGDQHTEAFF	TGTGCCAGCAGTCCATCCGGGGACCAGCACACTGAAGCTTTCTTT
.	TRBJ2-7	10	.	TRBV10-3	CASGPMGQYF	TGTGCGAGTGGGCCGATGGGGCAGTACTTC
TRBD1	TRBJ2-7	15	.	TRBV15	CATSRETGGLYEQYF	TGTGCCACCAGCAGGGAGACAGGGGGTCTCTACGAGCAGTACTTC
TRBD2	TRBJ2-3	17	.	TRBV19	CASSSSFGGSASDTQYF	TGTGCCAGTAGTTCCAGTTTTGGCGGGAGCGCGTCGGATACGCAGTATTTT
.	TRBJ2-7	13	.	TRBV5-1	CASSLGALYEQYF	TGCGCCAGCAGCTTGGGGGCTCTCTACGAGCAGTACTTC
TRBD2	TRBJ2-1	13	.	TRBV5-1	CATSGLADNEQFF	TGCGCCACCTCGGGACTAGCGGACAATGAGCAGTTCTTC
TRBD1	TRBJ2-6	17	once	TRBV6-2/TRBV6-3	CASSSRGQVRGANVLTF	TGTGCCAGCAGTTCCAGGGGGCAAGTGAGAGGGGCCAACGTCCTGACTTTC
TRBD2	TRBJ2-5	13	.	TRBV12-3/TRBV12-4	CASNTGGRETQYF	TGTGCCAGCAATACGGGGGGACGAGAGACCCAGTACTTC
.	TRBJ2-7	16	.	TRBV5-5	CASSLVLELGPYEQYF	TGTGCCAGCAGCTTGGTCCTCGAATTAGGACCTTACGAGCAGTACTTC
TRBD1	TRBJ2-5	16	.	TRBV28	CASSLWGTGGGETQYF	TGTGCCAGCAGTTTATGGGGGACAGGGGGTGGAGAGACCCAGTACTTC
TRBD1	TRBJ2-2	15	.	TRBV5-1	CASSYDRGDTGELFF	TGCGCCAGCAGTTACGACAGGGGGGACACCGGGGAGCTGTTTTTT
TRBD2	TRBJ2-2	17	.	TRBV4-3	CASSLTRLAVNTGELFF	TGCGCCAGCAGCCTAACGAGGCTAGCGGTGAACACCGGGGAGCTGTTTTTT
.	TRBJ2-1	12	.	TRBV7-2	CASSLGDYEQFF	TGTGCCAGCAGCTTAGGGGACTATGAGCAGTTCTTC
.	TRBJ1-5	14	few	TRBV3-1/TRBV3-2	CASSQSGESQPQHF	TGTGCCAGCAGCCAATCCGGGGAGAGTCAGCCCCAGCATTTT
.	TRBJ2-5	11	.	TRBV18	CASSPGETQYF	TGTGCCAGCTCACCAGGAGAGACCCAGTACTTC
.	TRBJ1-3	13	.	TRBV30	CAWSGTPGNTIYF	TGTGCCTGGAGTGGGACACCTGGAAACACCATATATTTT
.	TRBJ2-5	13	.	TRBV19	CATTDPNYETQYF	TGTGCCACCACAGACCCAAACTACGAGACCCAGTACTTC
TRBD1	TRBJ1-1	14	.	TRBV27	CASSLLGQGVVAFF	TGTGCCAGCAGTTTGCTTGGACAGGGGGTTGTAGCTTTCTTT
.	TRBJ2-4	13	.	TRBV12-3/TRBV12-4	CASSLGPTVVQYF	TGTGCCAGCAGTTTGGGGCCGACTGTGGTCCAGTACTTC
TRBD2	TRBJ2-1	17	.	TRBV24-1	CATSLAGGPGKGNEQFF	TGTGCCACCAGTCTAGCGGGAGGGCCGGGGAAGGGCAATGAGCAGTTCTTC
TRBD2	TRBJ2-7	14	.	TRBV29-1	CSVVLAGALHEQYF	TGCAGCGTTGTACTGGCGGGAGCATTGCACGAGCAGTACTTC
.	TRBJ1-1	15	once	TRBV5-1	CASSLFGSENTEAFF	TGCGCCAGCAGCTTGTTCGGCAGCGAGAACACTGAAGCTTTCTTT